The 8 T cell receptor beta chains below come from one sample, sequenced in a study of low-dose radiotherapy and immunotherapy resistance in tumors. Both TCRalpha and TCRbeta chains were reverse transcribed with V-gene-specific primers. The TCRs were subjected to amplification over approximately 20 PCR cycles employing a constant-region primer in conjunction with a V-primer adapter. TCRdb recomputed calls from the reads with MiXCR, one row per CDR3 protein. The table lists around 80,000 distinct CDR3 sequences, 15% to 20% of them singletons. The time point: after trial treatment. As for treatment: LDRT plus nivolumab, ipilimumab, low-dose cyclophosphamide and aspirin (RACIN trial). Sequencing used PBMCs, obtained after low-dose radiotherapy plus immunotherapy. The receptors were gathered from a male donor with prostate cancer.

This clonotype came up many times. The genes are TRBV5-1 and TRBJ2-3; 7 nucleotides align to TRBD2. V lost 4 bases and J lost 2; bases outside the gene matches: 7. CDR3 length: 15 residues. CDR1 SGHRS and CDR2 YFSETQ come from the germline V gene. The CDR3 region is CASSGGEGITDTQYF. CDR3 sequence (DNA): TGCGCCAGCAGCGGCGGGGAGGGCATCACAGATACGCAGTATTTT.

On this clonotype: With only one base between it and a far larger clone, this is likely a read error. The chain couples TRBV6-8 to TRBJ2-2; TRBD2 matches at 9 bases. The CDR3 runs to 16 residues. CDR1 MNHGY and CDR2 SAAAGT come from the germline V gene. The CDR3 protein is CASSYKAGGNTRELFF. CDR3 bases: TGTGCCAGCAGTTACAAGGCGGGAGGGAACACCAGGGAGCTGTTTTTT.

This clonotype has a count of ten or more. The CDR3 here is CASSFLGPEAFF. In nucleotides, the CDR3 is TGTGCCAGCAGTTTTCTCGGGCCTGAAGCTTTCTTT. This chain uses TRBV28 with TRBJ1-1; D is uncertain. V was clipped by 3 bases and J by 6 bases, with 8 bases between them. CDR1 and CDR2 from the germline V gene are MDHEN and SYDVKM. The length of the CDR3 is 12 residues. The full variable domain, its missing parts supplied by reference TRBV28 and TRBJ1-1, is DVKVTQSSRYLVKRTGEKVFLECVQDMDHENMFWYRQDPGLGLRLIYFSYDVKMKEKGDIPEGYSVSREKKERFSLILESASTNQTSMYLCASSFLGPEAFFGQGTRLTVV.

This clonotype was found a few times. The chain recombines TRBV14 with TRBJ2-7; D possibly corresponds to TRBD2 (6 bases). V shed 3 bases and J shed 7 bases, with 16 bases lying between them. CDR1 and CDR2 from the germline V gene are SGHDN and FVKESK. This CDR3 comprises 14 residues. The CDR3 sequence is CASSQMPAGREQYF. As DNA, the CDR3 is TGTGCCAGCAGCCAGATGCCCGCGGGGAGGGAGCAGTACTTC.

The sample holds many counts of this clonotype. The gene calls are TRBV7-8 and TRBJ2-1; 9 bases map to TRBD1. This CDR3 region has 12 residues. V shed 1 base and J 15 bases; nucleotides not matched to a gene: 4. Germline V CDR1 and CDR2: SGHVS, FQNEAQ. Here the CDR3 reads CASSLVGQGGFF. The DNA of the CDR3 is TGTGCCAGCAGCTTAGTGGGACAGGGAGGGTTCTTC.

This clonotype was picked up many times. This rearrangement joins TRBV2 to TRBJ2-1, with D possibly being TRBD2 (5 bases). CDR1 is SNHLY, CDR2 FYNNEI, per germline. V lost 11 bases and J 9 bases, leaving 20 bases between the germline ends. The CDR3 extends over 13 amino acids. The CDR3 protein is CAGGTGRFVEQFF. CDR3 coding DNA: TGTGCCGGAGGCACCGGCAGGTTCGTTGAGCAGTTCTTC.

This clonotype was seen many times. The V gene is TRBV19, the J gene TRBJ1-5, with no clear D. Germline CDR1 and CDR2: LNHDA and SQIVND (reference sequence). The length of the CDR3 is 13 residues. Trimming removed 5 bases from V and 7 bases from J, with 12 bases in between. CDR3 region: CASSAKAGQPQHF. The CDR3 DNA follows: TGTGCCAGTAGTGCTAAGGCGGGGCAGCCCCAGCATTTT.

Of note for this clonotype: The junction differs from germline at one of its ends, possibly a read error. The chain carries TRBV4-1 and TRBJ2-7; 7 bases line up with TRBD2. CDR3 size: 17 residues. CDR1 and CDR2 from the germline V gene are MGHRA and YSYEKL. This CDR3 is CASSQDVAAGNSYEQYF. CDR3 nucleotides: TGTGCCAGCAGCCAAGATGTTGCAGCGGGGAACTCCTACGAGCAGTACTTC.